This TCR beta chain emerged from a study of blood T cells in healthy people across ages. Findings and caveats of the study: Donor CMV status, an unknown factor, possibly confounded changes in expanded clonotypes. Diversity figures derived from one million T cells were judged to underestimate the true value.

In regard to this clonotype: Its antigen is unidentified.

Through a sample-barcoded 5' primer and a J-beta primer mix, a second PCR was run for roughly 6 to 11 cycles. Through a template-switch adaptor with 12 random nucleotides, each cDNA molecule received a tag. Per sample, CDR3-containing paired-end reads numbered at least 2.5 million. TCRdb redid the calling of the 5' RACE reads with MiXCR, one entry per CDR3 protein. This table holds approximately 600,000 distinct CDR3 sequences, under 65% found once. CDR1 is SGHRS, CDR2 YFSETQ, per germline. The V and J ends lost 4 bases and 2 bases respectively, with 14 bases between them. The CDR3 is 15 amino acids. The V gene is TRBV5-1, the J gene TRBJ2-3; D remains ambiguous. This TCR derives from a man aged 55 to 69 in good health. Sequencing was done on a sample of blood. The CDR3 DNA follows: TGCGCCAGCAGCGCGGACGCTCTATACACAGATACGCAGTATTTT. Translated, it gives CASSADALYTDTQYF.